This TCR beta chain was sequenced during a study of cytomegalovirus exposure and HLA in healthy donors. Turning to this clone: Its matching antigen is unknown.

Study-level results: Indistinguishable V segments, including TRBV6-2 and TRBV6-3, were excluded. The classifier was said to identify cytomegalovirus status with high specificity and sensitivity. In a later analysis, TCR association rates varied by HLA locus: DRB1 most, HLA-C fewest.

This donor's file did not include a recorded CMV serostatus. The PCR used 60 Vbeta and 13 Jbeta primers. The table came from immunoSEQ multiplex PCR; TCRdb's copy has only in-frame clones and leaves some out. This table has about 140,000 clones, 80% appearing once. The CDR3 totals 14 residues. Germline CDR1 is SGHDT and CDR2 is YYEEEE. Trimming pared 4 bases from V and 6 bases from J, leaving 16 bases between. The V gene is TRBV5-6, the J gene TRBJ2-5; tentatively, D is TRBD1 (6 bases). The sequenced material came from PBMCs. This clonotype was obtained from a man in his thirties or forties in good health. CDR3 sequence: CASSQGTGKKTQYF. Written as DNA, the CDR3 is TGTGCCAGCAGCCAGGGGACGGGCAAAAAGACCCAGTACTTC. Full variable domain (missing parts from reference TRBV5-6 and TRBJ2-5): DAGVTQSPTHLIKTRGQQVTLRCSPKSGHDTVSWYQQALGQGPQFIFQYYEEEERQRGNFPDRFSGHQFPNYSSELNVNALLLGDSALYLCASSQGTGKKTQYFGPGTRLLVL.